This TCR beta chain was captured by sequencing in a study of T cell responses to AZD1222 COVID-19 vaccine listed by TCRdb under 2021. Regarding the research as a whole: A total of about 240 trial participants underwent TCR sequencing, of whom about 210 received two doses of AZD1222 and about 25 received two doses of the MenACWY control vaccine. Trial participants were enrolled by age into subgroups of 18-55, 56-69 and 70-plus years, and 148, 28 and 57 TCR-sequenced participants, respectively, were included in these subgroups.

On this clone itself: The antigen it binds to is not known. Base qualities were left out, and no much larger clone turns up one base away.

CDR1 SEHNR and CDR2 FQNEAQ are derived from the germline V gene (reference sequence). V ends up 5 bases short and J 1 base short, with an unmatched junction base count of 7. Including the terminal cysteine and phenylalanine, the CDR3 comprises 15 residues. This entry keeps only the CDR3 DNA: 45 bases, framed from base 1. General conclusions and limits of the study: Vaccine-associated CD4 TCRs spanned the whole spike protein, with dominant responses in regions 160-218 and 743-854. Reportedly, almost half of the unique spike-specific TCRs recognized epitopes lying outside the regions that are mutated in the B.1.351 and B.1.1.7 variants. In the small 56-69-year group, the increase in depth fell short of significance, most likely because of low power. Participants were mostly white British, with more females than males. The authors suggested clonal diversity may have been underestimated. After two AZD1222 doses, spike-specific TCR breadth and depth were significantly higher than at day 0 and than in MenACWY recipients. Because no samples from the day 14 peak response were available, repertoires could be characterized only after the peak T cell response. Conclusions about previously exposed vaccinees are limited, since just a handful of AZD1222 recipients were seropositive for SARS-CoV-2 at baseline.

The CDR3 regions of human TCRbeta chains were analyzed by immunosequencing. The source study handled its data this way. Repertoire TCRs were checked for matches against a reference library of SARS-CoV-2-specific TCRs that had been generated using the MIRA antigen-specificity platform. Breadth was defined as the fraction of unique TCRs that were SARS-CoV-2-associated. Depth was defined as the fraction of total T cells that were SARS-CoV-2-associated. Using the MIRA data, every spike-specific TCR was mapped to the spike region that the TCR reacted to and assigned to either a CD4 or a CD8 class. Log10-transformed breadth and depth values were compared by one-way ANOVA with Sidak's multiple comparisons tests. Sourced from immuneACCESS, this table was stored by TCRdb with only in-frame sequences that have V and J called. A share of the clones is absent; for the studies checked, an unresolved V gene accounts for under half, and the remainder has no known explanation. That table is the source of V, J and clone size, and D and trimming were worked out from the DNA. This sample lists 110,000 or so clones; about 89% were detected once. The ten most abundant clones make up roughly 6.9% of the sample.

The time point label, as the study defines it: about 28 days (+/-7) after the second vaccine dose. AZD1222 recipients given second doses at about 4 weeks or at about 12 weeks were pooled, since spike-specific TCR depth and breadth were not found to differ between the two schedules. Vaccinee samples came from UK trials COV001 and COV002, including a single-blind randomized controlled phase 2/3 trial of AZD1222 (ChAdOx1 nCoV-19) in healthy adults. For TCRbeta chain sequencing, PBMC samples from trial participants were taken at day 0 and at day 28 after the second dose. This chain joins TRBV7-9 to TRBJ1-1, with TRBD1 matching 7 junction bases. The TCR sequence derives from an adult who received the AZD1222 COVID-19 vaccine. Sequencing was performed on peripheral blood, taken 28 days after the second AZD1222 dose. The sequence in DNA is TGTGCCAGCAGCCCCCTGACAGGGAAGAACACTGAAGCTTTCTTT. It codes for CASSPLTGKNTEAFF.